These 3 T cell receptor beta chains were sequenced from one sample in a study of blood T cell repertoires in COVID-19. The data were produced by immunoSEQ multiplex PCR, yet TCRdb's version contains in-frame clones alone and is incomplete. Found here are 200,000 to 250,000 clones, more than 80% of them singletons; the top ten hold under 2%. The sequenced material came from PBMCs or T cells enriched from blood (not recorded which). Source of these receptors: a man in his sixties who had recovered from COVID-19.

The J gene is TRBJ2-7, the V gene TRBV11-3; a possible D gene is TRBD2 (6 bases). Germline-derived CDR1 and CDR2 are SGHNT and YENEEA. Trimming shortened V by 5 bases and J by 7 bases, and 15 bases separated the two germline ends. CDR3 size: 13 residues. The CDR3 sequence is CASSLGGGREQYF. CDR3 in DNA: TGTGCCAGCAGCCTTGGGGGAGGACGAGAGCAGTACTTC.

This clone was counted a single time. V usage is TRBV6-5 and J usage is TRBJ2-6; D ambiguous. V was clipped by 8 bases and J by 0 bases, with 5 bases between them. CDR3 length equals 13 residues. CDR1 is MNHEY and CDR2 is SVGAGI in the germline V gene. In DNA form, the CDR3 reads TGTGCCAGCCTCTCCTCTGGGGCCAACGTCCTGACTTTC. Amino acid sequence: CASLSSGANVLTF.

CDR3 residues: CASSALADVPNEQFF. The DNA for the CDR3 is TGTGCCAGCAGCGCACTAGCGGACGTTCCCAATGAGCAGTTCTTC. This chain links TRBV9 with TRBJ2-1; 8 bases agree with TRBD2. CDR3 size: 15 residues. Trimming at V came to 3 bases and at J to 6 bases, leaving 8 bases not matched to a gene. Germline V gene lookup returns CDR1 SGDLS and CDR2 YYNGEE. The full variable domain, with the rest looked up from reference TRBV9 and TRBJ2-1, is DSGVTQTPKHLITATGQRVTLRCSPRSGDLSVYWYQQSLDQGLQFLIQYYNGEERAKGNILERFSAQQFPDLHSELNLSSLELGDSALYFCASSALADVPNEQFFGPGTRLTVL.